The present entry profiles one T cell receptor beta chain with its context. Its antigen remains unidentified. The data were obtained in a study of CXCR3-negative and CXCR3-positive naive CD8 T cells. TRB cDNA was prepared as libraries by UMI-labeled 5' RACE. Using the 5' RACE reads, TCRdb records one entry per CDR3 protein without DNA. Recorded here are around 6,000 distinct CDR3 sequences; the top ten clones represent around 1.9%. Study observations and caveats: Whereas both naive subsets had comparably high diversity, memory CD8+ cells had much lower diversity. Naive CXCR3-positive and CXCR3-negative cells shared TRBV-TRBJ usage; memory cells diverged.

This CDR3 contains 13 residues. Germline lookup yields CDR1 LGHDT and CDR2 YNNKEL (reference sequence). The sample was naive CXCR3- CD8+ T cells from blood. Subset reported: CD45RO-CCR7+CD27+CD95- naive CD8+ T cells lacking CXCR3 (TNR3-). The sequence was obtained from a human donor in good health. Some clones in this sample may be carry-over from other donors' samples. The V and J genes are TRBV3-1 and TRBJ2-3. The CDR3 sequence is CASSQVSTDTQYF.